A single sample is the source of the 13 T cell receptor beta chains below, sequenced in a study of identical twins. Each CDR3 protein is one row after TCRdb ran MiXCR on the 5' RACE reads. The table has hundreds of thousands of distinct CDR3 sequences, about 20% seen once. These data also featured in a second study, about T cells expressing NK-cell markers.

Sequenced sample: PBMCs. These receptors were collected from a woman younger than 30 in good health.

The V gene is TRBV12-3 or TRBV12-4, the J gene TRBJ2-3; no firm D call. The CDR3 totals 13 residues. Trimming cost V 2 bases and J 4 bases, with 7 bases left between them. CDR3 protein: CASSLQWADTQYF. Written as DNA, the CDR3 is TGTGCCAGCAGTTTACAGTGGGCAGATACGCAGTATTTT.

DNA of the CDR3: TGTGCCAGCAGCCCCAAGGACGGTGAGACCCAGTACTTC. Translated, it gives CASSPKDGETQYF. The chain employs TRBV11-2 and TRBJ2-5; no clear D. V lost 5 bases and J lost 5, with 12 bases in between. The CDR3 runs 13 residues. CDR1 is SGHAT and CDR2 is FQNNGV in the germline V gene.

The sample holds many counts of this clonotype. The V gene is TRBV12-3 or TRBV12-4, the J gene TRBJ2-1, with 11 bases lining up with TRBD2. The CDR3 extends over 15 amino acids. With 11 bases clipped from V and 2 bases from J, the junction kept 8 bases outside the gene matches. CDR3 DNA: TGTGCCGGGGCTCGACTAGCGGGAACCTACAATGAGCAGTTCTTC. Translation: CAGARLAGTYNEQFF.

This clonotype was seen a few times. CDR3 amino acids: CASTQDRANTGELFF. The CDR3 region has the DNA TGTGCCAGCACCCAGGACAGGGCTAACACCGGGGAGCTGTTTTTT. The V gene is TRBV12-3 or TRBV12-4, the J gene TRBJ2-2, with 8 bases aligning to TRBD1. Losses at the gene ends were 7 bases for V and 2 bases for J; bases not matched to a gene: 6. This CDR3 is built from 15 residues.

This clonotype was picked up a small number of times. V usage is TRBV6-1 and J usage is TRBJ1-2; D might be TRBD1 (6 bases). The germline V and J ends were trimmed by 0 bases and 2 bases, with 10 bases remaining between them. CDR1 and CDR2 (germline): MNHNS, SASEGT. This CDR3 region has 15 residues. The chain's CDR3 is CASSEAYRGNYGYTF. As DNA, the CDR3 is TGTGCCAGCAGTGAAGCATATAGGGGGAACTATGGCTACACCTTC.

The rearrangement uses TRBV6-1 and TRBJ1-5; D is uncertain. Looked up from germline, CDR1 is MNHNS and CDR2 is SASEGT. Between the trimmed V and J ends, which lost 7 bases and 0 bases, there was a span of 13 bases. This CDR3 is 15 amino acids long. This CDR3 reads CASNPGRYSNQPQHF. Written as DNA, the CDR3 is TGTGCCAGCAATCCCGGACGGTATAGCAATCAGCCCCAGCATTTT.

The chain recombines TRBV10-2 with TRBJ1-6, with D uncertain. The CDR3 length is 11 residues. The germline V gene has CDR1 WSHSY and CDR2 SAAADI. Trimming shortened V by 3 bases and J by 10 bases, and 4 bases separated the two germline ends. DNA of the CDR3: TGCGCCAGCAGTGAAGGGTCACCCCTCCACTTT. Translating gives CASSEGSPLHF.

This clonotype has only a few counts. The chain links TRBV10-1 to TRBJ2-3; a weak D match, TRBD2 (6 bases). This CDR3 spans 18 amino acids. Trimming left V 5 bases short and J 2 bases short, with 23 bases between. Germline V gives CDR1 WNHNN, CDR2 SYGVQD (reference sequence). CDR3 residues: CASSPGKRVNFYTDTQYF. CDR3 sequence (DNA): TGCGCCAGCAGTCCCGGAAAGCGGGTAAACTTCTACACAGATACGCAGTATTTT.

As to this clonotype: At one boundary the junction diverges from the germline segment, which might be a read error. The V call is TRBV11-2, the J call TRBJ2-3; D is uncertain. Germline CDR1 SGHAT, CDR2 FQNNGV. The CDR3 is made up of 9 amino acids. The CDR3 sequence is CASSLVPTF. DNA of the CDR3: TGTGCCAGCAGCTTAGTTCCTACCTTC.

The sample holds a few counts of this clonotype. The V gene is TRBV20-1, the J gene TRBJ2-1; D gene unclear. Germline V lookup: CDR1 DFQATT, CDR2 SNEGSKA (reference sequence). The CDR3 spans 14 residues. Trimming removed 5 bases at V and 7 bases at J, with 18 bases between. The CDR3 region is CSAPLWASMNEQFF. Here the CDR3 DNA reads TGCAGTGCTCCCCTTTGGGCCTCAATGAATGAGCAGTTCTTC.

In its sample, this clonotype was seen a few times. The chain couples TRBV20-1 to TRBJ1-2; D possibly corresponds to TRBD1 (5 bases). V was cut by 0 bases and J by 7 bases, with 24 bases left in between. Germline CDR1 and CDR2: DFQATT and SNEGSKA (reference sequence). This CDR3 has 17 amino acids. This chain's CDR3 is CSARDRLGGHRHPGYTF. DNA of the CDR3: TGCAGTGCTAGAGATCGATTGGGCGGACACCGACACCCTGGCTACACCTTC.

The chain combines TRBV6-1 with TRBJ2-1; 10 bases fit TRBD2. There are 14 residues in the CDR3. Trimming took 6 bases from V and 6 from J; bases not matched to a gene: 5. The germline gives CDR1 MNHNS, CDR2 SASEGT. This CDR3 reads CASRVAGGSNEQFF. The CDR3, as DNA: TGTGCCAGCAGGGTAGCGGGGGGCTCCAATGAGCAGTTCTTC.

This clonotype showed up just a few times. As DNA, the CDR3 is TGCGCCAGCAGCGGTAGAGAGGGTAGCGGGAGACCTCACTCCTACGAGCAGTACTTC. Its protein product is CASSGREGSGRPHSYEQYF. The chain employs TRBV5-1 and TRBJ2-7, with 9 bases matching TRBD2. The CDR3 totals 19 residues. V shed 4 bases and J 0 bases; nucleotides not matched to a gene: 17. Germline V gene sequence: CDR1 SGHRS, CDR2 YFSETQ. The full variable domain, with the rest looked up from reference TRBV5-1 and TRBJ2-7, is KAGVTQTPRYLIKTRGQQVTLSCSPISGHRSVSWYQQTPGQGLQFLFEYFSETQRNKGNFPGRFSGRQFSNSRSEMNVSTLELGDSALYLCASSGREGSGRPHSYEQYFGPGTRLTVT.